Listed here are 24 T cell receptor beta chains from one sample, sequenced in a study of CD8 T cell repertoires and HIV-1 epitope variants. These receptors lack a known antigen. The repertoire was sequenced with immunoSEQ multiplex PCR; TCRdb's copy has only in-frame clones and lacks some. This sample has roughly 7,300 clones; around 62% occur once, and the top ten carry about two fifths. The source material was cultured CD8+ T cells derived from PBMCs. These receptors were collected from a male donor with HIV.

The gene calls are TRBV2 and TRBJ2-3; 10 nucleotides agree with TRBD2. V lost 6 bases and J lost 2; bases outside the gene matches: 5. The CDR3 has 15 amino acids. Germline-derived CDR1 and CDR2 are SNHLY and FYNNEI. CDR3 protein: CASSGTSGDTDTQYF. The CDR3, as DNA: TGTGCCAGCAGCGGTACTAGCGGGGACACAGATACGCAGTATTTT.

This clone occurred a few times. The chain recombines TRBV6-1 with TRBJ2-2, with D perhaps given as TRBD1 or TRBD2 (5 bases each). Germline-derived CDR1 and CDR2 are MNHNS and SASEGT. The CDR3 has 13 amino acids. V dropped 7 bases and J dropped 7 bases, with 13 bases sitting between them. The CDR3 DNA reads as TGTGCCAGCAAGCCCGGGACCAACGGGGAGCTGTTTTTT. As protein: CASKPGTNGELFF.

This chain connects TRBV5-4 to TRBJ1-4, with D tentatively TRBD1 (5 bases). Deletions cut 0 bases from V and 6 bases from J, with 9 bases between. CDR1 is SGHNT, CDR2 YYREEE, per germline (reference sequence). The CDR3 is made up of 14 amino acids. DNA for the CDR3: TGTGCCAGCAGCTTGGGGCAGGGTGATGAAAAACTGTTTTTT. Its translation is CASSLGQGDEKLFF. Together with reference TRBV5-4 and TRBJ1-4, the CDR3 gives the full variable domain: ETGVTQSPTHLIKTRGQQVTLRCSSQSGHNTVSWYQQALGQGPQFIFQYYREEENGRGNFPPRFSGLQFPNYSSELNVNALELDDSALYLCASSLGQGDEKLFFGSGTQLSVL.

The V call is TRBV19, the J call TRBJ1-5, with unresolved D. Germline CDR1 and CDR2: LNHDA and SQIVND (reference sequence). The CDR3 extends over 13 amino acids. Trimming cost V 2 bases and J 7 bases, with 9 bases left between them. The CDR3, as DNA: TGTGCCAGTAGTATACCGCCAAAACAGCCCCAGCATTTT. Translated: CASSIPPKQPQHF.

The chain combines TRBV7-9 with TRBJ2-5, with D unclear. V lost 1 base, J lost 6 bases, and 0 bases lay in between. This CDR3 has 10 residues. Germline assignment: CDR1 SEHNR and CDR2 FQNEAQ (reference sequence). The CDR3 protein is CASSLETQYF. In DNA form, the CDR3 reads TGTGCCAGCAGCTTAGAGACCCAGTACTTC.

In its sample, this clone was seen a few times. V usage is TRBV7-9 and J usage is TRBJ2-7, with D perhaps TRBD1 (5 bases). This CDR3 comprises 15 residues. V gave up 1 base and J gave up 1 base, with 11 bases separating them. The germline V gene has CDR1 SEHNR and CDR2 FQNEAQ (reference sequence). CDR3 DNA: TGTGCCAGCAGCTTAGGGGCAGGGCTGTCCTACGAGCAGTACTTC. Residues: CASSLGAGLSYEQYF.

The J gene is TRBJ2-1, the V gene TRBV6-5; D is possibly TRBD1 (5 bases). In germline, CDR1 is MNHEY, CDR2 SVGAGI. Trimming pared 5 bases from V and 2 bases from J, leaving 13 bases between. This CDR3 is 15 amino acids long. CDR3 sequence: CASSPDRTPYNEQFF. The CDR3 nucleotides read TGTGCCAGCAGTCCAGACAGAACTCCCTACAATGAGCAGTTCTTC.

The V call is TRBV4-3, the J call TRBJ2-3, with D hard to call. V lost 0 bases, J lost 6 bases, and 4 bases lay in between. Germline V CDR1 and CDR2: LGHNA, YSLEER. The CDR3 is 12 residues long. CDR3: CASSQDWDTQYF. The CDR3 coding sequence is TGCGCCAGCAGCCAAGATTGGGATACGCAGTATTTT.

The chain recombines TRBV10-3 with TRBJ2-2; 10 nucleotides match TRBD1. V lost 10 bases to trimming and J lost 3 bases; unmatched junction nucleotides: 17. This CDR3 is built from 18 residues. Germline CDR1 reads ENHRY; CDR2 reads SYGVKD. In DNA, the CDR3 is TGTGCCAGCAGCCCGAATCCCCCGGGACAGGGGCACACCGGGGAGCTGTTTTTT. This encodes CASSPNPPGQGHTGELFF.

The chain has TRBV7-9 and TRBJ2-5, with D possibly TRBD1 on 6 matching bases. This CDR3 has 15 amino acids. Germline V CDR1 and CDR2: SEHNR, FQNEAQ (reference sequence). Trimming took off 5 bases at V and 0 bases at J, with 13 bases between the two ends. The CDR3 spells CASSPGATDQETQYF. The CDR3 DNA sequence: TGTGCCAGCAGCCCAGGGGCGACGGACCAAGAGACCCAGTACTTC.

This chain connects TRBV5-8 to TRBJ1-4; no clear D gene. V was trimmed by 7 bases and J by 6 bases, leaving 25 bases between them. The germline V gene has CDR1 SGHTS and CDR2 YDEGEE. The CDR3 contains 17 residues. CDR3: CASARGEVPPGDEKLFF. CDR3 coding DNA: TGTGCCAGCGCCCGCGGTGAGGTTCCTCCTGGTGATGAAAAACTGTTTTTT.

The chain combines TRBV7-8 with TRBJ2-1; the match to TRBD2 covers 10 bases. Germline CDR1 and CDR2: SGHVS and FQNEAQ. Losses at the gene ends were 3 bases for V and 7 bases for J; bases not matched to a gene: 9. CDR3 size: 16 residues. The CDR3 DNA is TGTGCCAGCAGCTTTTTATCAGCGGGGGGGCAGAATGAGCAGTTCTTC. Translating it yields CASSFLSAGGQNEQFF.

This clone appeared a single time. The chain links TRBV27 to TRBJ2-7; 13 bases are shared with TRBD2. Unmatched junction bases numbered 6, after V lost 4 bases and J lost 3 bases. The CDR3 covers 16 residues. CDR1 and CDR2 (germline): MNHEY, SMNVEV (reference sequence). The CDR3, as DNA: TGTGCCAGCAGTTCCCCGACTAGCGGGAGGTTCTACGAGCAGTACTTC. It codes for CASSSPTSGRFYEQYF.

The chain is built from TRBV6-5 and TRBJ2-5; unclear D gene. The J call may be faulty, since TRBJ2-7 better matches the DNA end. The CDR3 totals 14 residues. Germline lookup yields CDR1 MNHEY and CDR2 SVGAGI. The CDR3 DNA is TGTGCCAGCAGTTACGCGCCTTTGGCCTACGAGCAGTACTTC. Residues: CASSYAPLAYEQYF.

This clone was recorded a few times. The V call is TRBV5-4, the J call TRBJ2-2; the D is unclear. The CDR3 has 13 amino acids. CDR1 SGHNT and CDR2 YYREEE come from the germline V gene (reference sequence). V was shortened by 0 bases and J by 3 bases, with 3 bases between the two germline ends. CDR3 bases: TGTGCCAGCAGCTTGGTCGACACCGGGGAGCTGTTTTTT. Its protein product is CASSLVDTGELFF.

The rearrangement joins TRBV4-3 to TRBJ1-1; the D gene is possibly TRBD1 (6 bases). Trimming stripped 4 bases from V and 3 bases from J, with 9 bases between. The length of the CDR3 is 13 residues. The germline CDR1 and CDR2 sequences are LGHNA and YSLEER. This CDR3 reads CASSRYRDTEAFF. The CDR3 DNA sequence: TGCGCCAGCAGCCGTTACAGGGACACTGAAGCTTTCTTT.

By sample fraction, this clone is medium-sized. The chain is built from TRBV5-4 and TRBJ1-6; tentative D call: TRBD1 (6 bases). Per the germline V gene, CDR1 is SGHNT and CDR2 is YYREEE (reference sequence). Trimming removed 4 bases from V and 7 bases from J, with 12 bases in between. The CDR3 has 14 residues. CDR3 protein: CASSHREANSPLHF. For the CDR3, the DNA is TGTGCCAGCAGCCACAGGGAGGCCAATTCACCCCTCCACTTT.

The chain has TRBV10-3 and TRBJ2-5; 9 nucleotides match TRBD1. V gave up 6 bases and J gave up 4 bases; unmatched junction bases: 3. Germline-derived CDR1 and CDR2 are ENHRY and SYGVKD. The CDR3 is made up of 13 amino acids. CDR3 in DNA: TGTGCCATCAGGGGACAGGGCGGAGAGACCCAGTACTTC. Encoded protein: CAIRGQGGETQYF.

This clone has a handful of counts. This rearrangement joins TRBV7-6 to TRBJ2-6; 7 bases align to TRBD1. Germline assignment: CDR1 SGHVS and CDR2 FNYEAQ. V dropped 5 bases and J dropped 0; count of bases not matched to a gene: 4. This CDR3 spans 16 amino acids. CDR3: CASSTRQGSGANVLTF. In DNA, the CDR3 is TGTGCCAGCAGCACGCGACAGGGCTCTGGGGCCAACGTCCTGACTTTC.

The chain carries TRBV6-6 and TRBJ2-3; 14 bases match TRBD2. The CDR3 runs to 16 residues. After removal of 6 bases from V and 3 bases from J, the junction contained 5 bases not matched to a gene. CDR1 is MNHNY, CDR2 SVGAGI, per germline (reference sequence). CDR3 loop: CASRFGLAGGTDTQYF. The CDR3 nucleotides read TGTGCCAGCAGATTCGGACTAGCGGGGGGTACAGATACGCAGTATTTT.

Only a few counts were recorded for this clone. This chain connects TRBV7-8 to TRBJ2-3, with a tentative D call TRBD1 (5 bases). CDR3 length equals 14 residues. Per the germline V gene, CDR1 is SGHVS and CDR2 is FQNEAQ. With 6 bases removed from V and 1 base from J, the gap between germline ends came to 11 bases. CDR3 protein: CASRGRAGTDTQYF. In DNA form, the CDR3 reads TGTGCCAGCAGAGGCAGGGCTGGCACAGATACGCAGTATTTT. Together with reference TRBV7-8 and TRBJ2-3, the CDR3 gives the full variable domain: GAGVSQSPRYKVAKRGQDVALRCDPISGHVSLFWYQQALGQGPEFLTYFQNEAQLDKSGLPSDRFFAERPEGSVSTLKIQRTQQEDSAVYLCASRGRAGTDTQYFGPGTRLTVL.

The rearrangement joins TRBV4-3 to TRBJ1-4, with D unclear. CDR3 length equals 15 residues. Deletions cut 1 base from V and 0 bases from J, with 6 bases between. Germline V gene sequence: CDR1 LGHNA, CDR2 YSLEER. CDR3 DNA sequence: TGCGCCAGCAGCCAAGGATTTCCAACTAATGAAAAACTGTTTTTT. Amino acid sequence: CASSQGFPTNEKLFF.

The CDR3 nucleotides are TGTGCCAGCAGCTTAGGGACAGGGTCGAACACTGAAGCTTTCTTT. Translation gives CASSLGTGSNTEAFF. The V gene is TRBV7-6, the J gene TRBJ1-1, with TRBD1 matching 8 bases. Trimming cost V 1 base and J 1 base; bases outside gene matches: 2. The germline gives CDR1 SGHVS, CDR2 FNYEAQ. This CDR3 has 15 amino acids.

The rearrangement joins TRBV6-6 to TRBJ2-5; D perhaps matches TRBD2 (6 bases). The CDR3 is made up of 13 amino acids. Germline V gene lookup returns CDR1 MNHNY and CDR2 SVGAGI (reference sequence). Trimming left V 6 bases short and J 5 bases short, with 13 bases between. CDR3 DNA sequence: TGTGCCAGCAGCCGACTAGAGGTGGAGACCCAGTACTTC. Protein: CASSRLEVETQYF.